The clone carrying this T cell receptor beta chain was seen a handful of times. The target antigen is unknown. Gene labels here are mouse ones. The read ends 1 residue early relative to the CDR3; the germline J gene fills the gap. This record comes from a study of tissue T cells after allogeneic stem cell transplantation. The length of the CDR3 is 14 residues. CDR1 is NSHNY, CDR2 SYGAGN, per germline. V was pared by 3 bases and J by 7 bases, with 4 bases of the junction left unmatched. Study-wide results and caveats: Blood and spleen captured only part of the tissue TCR repertoire. Sampling depth was limited, and the cohort was small and clinically varied.

Generated by immunoSEQ multiplex PCR, the TCRdb table keeps only in-frame clones and is missing some. Counted here are roughly 21,000 clones, more than 65% occurring once; the ten biggest clones make up roughly 0.41%. This chain links TRBV13-1 with TRBJ1-4; 9 nucleotides agree with TRBD1. Sequenced input: blood. The origin of this receptor is a female BALB/c mouse in good health. For the strain, the MHC haplotype given is H2-d. The CDR3 is CASSAQGAPERLFF. The DNA read from the CDR3 is TGTGCCAGCAGTGCACAGGGGGCGCCCGAAAGATTATTT.